One and the same sample provided the 19 T cell receptor beta chains below, sequenced in a study of cytomegalovirus exposure and HLA in healthy donors. PCR amplification relied on 60 Vbeta primers (plus 13 Jbeta primers). TCRdb's copy holds only in-frame clones and misses some; the assay was immunoSEQ multiplex PCR. The repertoire table contains 95,000 to 150,000 clones. Sequenced sample: PBMCs. All receptors derive from a man between 35 and 55 years old in good health and CMV-seronegative.

V and J are TRBV10-2 and TRBJ1-5; 7 bases agree with TRBD1. The CDR3 spans 16 residues. With 3 bases clipped from V and 2 bases from J, the junction kept 7 bases outside the gene matches. Germline lookup yields CDR1 WSHSY and CDR2 SAAADI. DNA for the CDR3: TGCGCCAGCAGTGATCTATTCAGGGGGGGCAATCAGCCCCAGCATTTT. Protein: CASSDLFRGGNQPQHF.

V is TRBV6-5 and J is TRBJ1-2; D not resolved. This CDR3 is built from 13 residues. Trimming left V 4 bases short and J 8 bases short, with 14 bases between. Germline-derived CDR1 and CDR2 are MNHEY and SVGAGI. The CDR3 DNA reads TGTGCCAGCAGTTCCCGAAGCTTGCTAGGCTACACCTTC. As protein: CASSSRSLLGYTF.

The chain is built from TRBV11-3 and TRBJ2-7; possibly TRBD1 for D (6 bases). V was trimmed by 6 bases and J by 7 bases, leaving 19 bases between them. Germline V gene lookup returns CDR1 SGHNT and CDR2 YENEEA. CDR3 length: 14 amino acids. The CDR3 here is CASRAHRALGEQYF. CDR3 nucleotides: TGTGCCAGCAGAGCTCACAGGGCACTGGGGGAGCAGTACTTC.

The chain combines TRBV5-4 with TRBJ2-7, with 8 bases aligning to TRBD1. Germline lookup yields CDR1 SGHNT and CDR2 YYREEE (reference sequence). The CDR3 runs to 15 residues. V was pared by 3 bases and J by 5 bases, with 10 bases of the junction left unmatched. The CDR3 is CASSYQTGAGDEQYF. The CDR3 coding sequence is TGTGCCAGCAGCTACCAGACAGGGGCTGGAGACGAGCAGTACTTC. Full variable domain (missing parts from reference TRBV5-4 and TRBJ2-7): ETGVTQSPTHLIKTRGQQVTLRCSSQSGHNTVSWYQQALGQGPQFIFQYYREEENGRGNFPPRFSGLQFPNYSSELNVNALELDDSALYLCASSYQTGAGDEQYFGPGTRLTVT.

The rearrangement links TRBV6-1 to TRBJ2-7, with D possibly matching TRBD2 (5 bases). CDR3 length equals 16 residues. The V end lost 0 bases, the J end lost 0 bases, and 12 bases lay between the germline ends. CDR1 MNHNS and CDR2 SASEGT come from the germline V gene. The CDR3 DNA follows: TGTGCCAGCAGTGAAGCTAGAGGGTTTAGCTCCTACGAGCAGTACTTC. Its translation: CASSEARGFSSYEQYF.

The V call is TRBV7-3, the J call TRBJ1-5; possible D gene TRBD1, 5 bases. This CDR3 is built from 13 residues. CDR1 is SGHTA, CDR2 FQGTGA, per germline. V dropped 5 bases and J dropped 6 bases, with 11 bases sitting between them. DNA for the CDR3: TGTGCCAGCAGCCAGGGTCGAGGTCAGCCCCAGCATTTT. Amino acids: CASSQGRGQPQHF.

Concerning this clone itself: The junction differs from germline at one of its ends, possibly a read error. The chain joins TRBV7-9 to TRBJ1-5; possibly TRBD1 for D (6 bases). Germline CDR1 is SEHNR and CDR2 is FQNEAQ (reference sequence). CDR3 length equals 14 residues. CDR3 bases: TGTGCCAGCGGCTTAGACAGGCCGTTTGAGCCCCAGCATTTT. It yields the protein CASGLDRPFEPQHF.

The V call is TRBV9, the J call TRBJ2-1, with 11 bases matching TRBD2. Germline V lookup: CDR1 SGDLS, CDR2 YYNGEE. V was clipped by 4 bases and J by 6 bases; unmatched bases: 6. This CDR3 contains 15 residues. CDR3 nucleotides: TGTGCCAGCAGCTTTAGCGGGAGGGATGTCAATGAGCAGTTCTTC. Translated: CASSFSGRDVNEQFF.

This sequence joins TRBV6-1 and TRBJ2-7, with D possibly matching TRBD2 (7 bases). V was trimmed by 8 bases and J by 5 bases, leaving 19 bases between them. Germline CDR1 and CDR2: MNHNS and SASEGT. The CDR3 is 14 amino acids. In DNA, the CDR3 is TGTGCCAGCGGGGGGGCGGCACCGTGGGACGAGCAGTACTTC. Translation: CASGGAAPWDEQYF.

J is TRBJ2-2 and V is TRBV27; a possible D gene is TRBD2 (6 bases). The CDR3 runs 16 residues. Germline V gene lookup returns CDR1 MNHEY and CDR2 SMNVEV (reference sequence). V lost 6 bases and J 6 bases, leaving 20 bases between the germline ends. The CDR3 reads CASSLTSFGDAGELFF. DNA for the CDR3: TGTGCCAGCAGCCTGACTAGTTTCGGCGATGCCGGGGAGCTGTTTTTT.

The V gene is TRBV28, the J gene TRBJ1-4; possible D gene TRBD1, 5 bases. Germline V lookup: CDR1 MDHEN, CDR2 SYDVKM. The CDR3 is 15 amino acids. V was cut by 5 bases and J by 0 bases, with 10 bases left in between. Here the CDR3 DNA reads TGTGCCAGCAGTAGCCTAGGGGCAACTAATGAAAAACTGTTTTTT. Translating it yields CASSSLGATNEKLFF.

For this clone: Its ends do not fully match the called genes, so a read error is possible. V gene TRBV2 combines with J gene TRBJ1-1; 9 bases line up with TRBD1. The CDR3 has 14 amino acids. Per the germline V gene, CDR1 is SNHLY and CDR2 is FYNNEI. Written as DNA, the CDR3 is TGTGCCAGCAGTGATATACCCGGGACAGGGCGGGTTTCGTTT. Translated, it gives CASSDIPGTGRVSF.

This chain connects TRBV19 to TRBJ2-7; TRBD1 matches at 10 bases. Trimming took 5 bases from V and 3 from J; bases not matched to a gene: 7. Germline values: CDR1 LNHDA, CDR2 SQIVND (reference sequence). The CDR3 extends over 15 amino acids. CDR3 amino acids: CASSSLRDRGYEQYF. The DNA of the CDR3 is TGTGCCAGTAGTTCCCTCCGGGACAGGGGCTACGAGCAGTACTTC.

This chain links TRBV11-2 with TRBJ1-3; D may be TRBD1 (6 bases). Trimming took off 2 bases at V and 3 bases at J, with 17 bases between the two ends. The CDR3 covers 17 residues. Germline V lookup: CDR1 SGHAT, CDR2 FQNNGV. CDR3 in DNA: TGTGCCAGCAGCTTATGGGGGCGCATTTCAGGTGGAAACACCATATATTTT. This codes for CASSLWGRISGGNTIYF.

The rearrangement uses TRBV6-5 and TRBJ2-1; TRBD2 matches 13 bases. The germline gives CDR1 MNHEY, CDR2 SVGAGI. CDR3 length: 15 amino acids. V lost 6 bases, J lost 7 bases, and 6 bases stayed unmatched. CDR3 nucleotides: TGTGCCAGCAGCACACTAGCGGGAGGGCCTAATGAGCAGTTCTTC. As protein: CASSTLAGGPNEQFF.

J is TRBJ2-7 and V is TRBV28; D perhaps matches TRBD2 (6 bases). Trimming stripped 6 bases from V and 7 bases from J, with 16 bases between. The length of the CDR3 is 13 residues. Per germline, CDR1 MDHEN and CDR2 SYDVKM. The CDR3: CASRAGGAREQYF. The DNA for the CDR3 is TGTGCCAGCAGAGCCGGAGGGGCGAGAGAGCAGTACTTC.

The J gene is TRBJ1-2, the V gene TRBV2, with D hard to call. Deletions cut 7 bases from V and 9 bases from J, with 18 bases between. The CDR3 extends over 13 amino acids. CDR1 is SNHLY, CDR2 FYNNEI, per germline. The chain's CDR3 is CASNIRGSYRYTF. Here the CDR3 DNA reads TGTGCCAGCAATATTCGGGGTAGCTACCGCTACACCTTC.

The chain is built from TRBV19 and TRBJ1-5; a weak D match, TRBD1 (6 bases). The CDR3 spans 15 residues. The V and J ends lost 5 bases and 0 bases respectively, with 11 bases between them. Germline V gives CDR1 LNHDA, CDR2 SQIVND (reference sequence). The CDR3 DNA follows: TGTGCCAGTAGTGACCACAGGGATAGCAATCAGCCCCAGCATTTT. It codes for CASSDHRDSNQPQHF.

The chain uses TRBV7-9 and TRBJ2-5; 11 bases map to TRBD2. CDR3 length: 14 amino acids. Germline CDR1 and CDR2: SEHNR and FQNEAQ (reference sequence). Unmatched junction bases numbered 1, after V lost 6 bases and J lost 1 base. The CDR3 spells CASRGTSGQETQYF. The CDR3 nucleotides are TGTGCCAGCAGGGGGACTAGCGGCCAAGAGACCCAGTACTTC.